What follows describes a single T cell receptor beta chain. Its antigen remains unknown. This record belongs to a study of T cells in tuberculosis. Background on the study: A South African cohort included IGRA-negative adolescents, latently infected IGRA-positive adolescents and adults with active tuberculosis.

The study, taken as a whole, reports: GMM-specific TCRs were nearer to active tuberculosis alpha repertoires, suggesting expansion. Cases with active tuberculosis were adults, while controls were adolescents.

The germline V gene has CDR1 GTSNPN and CDR2 SVGIG (reference sequence). After removal of 4 bases from V and 10 bases from J, the junction contained 8 bases not matched to a gene. The CDR3 runs 12 residues. Described time point: new active TB diagnosis, blood taken before or within 7 days of starting treatment. The assay was immunoSEQ multiplex PCR, and TCRdb's table has in-frame clones only and misses some. The sample has 30,000 to 40,000 clones, roughly 93% seen once. The rearrangement joins TRBV30 to TRBJ1-1, with 8 bases fitting TRBD1. The sample consisted of PBMCs, taken at tuberculosis diagnosis. This receptor was obtained from an adult with tuberculosis. The CDR3 sequence: CAWTGGGMGAFF. CDR3 sequence (DNA): TGTGCCTGGACAGGGGGCGGGATGGGAGCTTTCTTT.